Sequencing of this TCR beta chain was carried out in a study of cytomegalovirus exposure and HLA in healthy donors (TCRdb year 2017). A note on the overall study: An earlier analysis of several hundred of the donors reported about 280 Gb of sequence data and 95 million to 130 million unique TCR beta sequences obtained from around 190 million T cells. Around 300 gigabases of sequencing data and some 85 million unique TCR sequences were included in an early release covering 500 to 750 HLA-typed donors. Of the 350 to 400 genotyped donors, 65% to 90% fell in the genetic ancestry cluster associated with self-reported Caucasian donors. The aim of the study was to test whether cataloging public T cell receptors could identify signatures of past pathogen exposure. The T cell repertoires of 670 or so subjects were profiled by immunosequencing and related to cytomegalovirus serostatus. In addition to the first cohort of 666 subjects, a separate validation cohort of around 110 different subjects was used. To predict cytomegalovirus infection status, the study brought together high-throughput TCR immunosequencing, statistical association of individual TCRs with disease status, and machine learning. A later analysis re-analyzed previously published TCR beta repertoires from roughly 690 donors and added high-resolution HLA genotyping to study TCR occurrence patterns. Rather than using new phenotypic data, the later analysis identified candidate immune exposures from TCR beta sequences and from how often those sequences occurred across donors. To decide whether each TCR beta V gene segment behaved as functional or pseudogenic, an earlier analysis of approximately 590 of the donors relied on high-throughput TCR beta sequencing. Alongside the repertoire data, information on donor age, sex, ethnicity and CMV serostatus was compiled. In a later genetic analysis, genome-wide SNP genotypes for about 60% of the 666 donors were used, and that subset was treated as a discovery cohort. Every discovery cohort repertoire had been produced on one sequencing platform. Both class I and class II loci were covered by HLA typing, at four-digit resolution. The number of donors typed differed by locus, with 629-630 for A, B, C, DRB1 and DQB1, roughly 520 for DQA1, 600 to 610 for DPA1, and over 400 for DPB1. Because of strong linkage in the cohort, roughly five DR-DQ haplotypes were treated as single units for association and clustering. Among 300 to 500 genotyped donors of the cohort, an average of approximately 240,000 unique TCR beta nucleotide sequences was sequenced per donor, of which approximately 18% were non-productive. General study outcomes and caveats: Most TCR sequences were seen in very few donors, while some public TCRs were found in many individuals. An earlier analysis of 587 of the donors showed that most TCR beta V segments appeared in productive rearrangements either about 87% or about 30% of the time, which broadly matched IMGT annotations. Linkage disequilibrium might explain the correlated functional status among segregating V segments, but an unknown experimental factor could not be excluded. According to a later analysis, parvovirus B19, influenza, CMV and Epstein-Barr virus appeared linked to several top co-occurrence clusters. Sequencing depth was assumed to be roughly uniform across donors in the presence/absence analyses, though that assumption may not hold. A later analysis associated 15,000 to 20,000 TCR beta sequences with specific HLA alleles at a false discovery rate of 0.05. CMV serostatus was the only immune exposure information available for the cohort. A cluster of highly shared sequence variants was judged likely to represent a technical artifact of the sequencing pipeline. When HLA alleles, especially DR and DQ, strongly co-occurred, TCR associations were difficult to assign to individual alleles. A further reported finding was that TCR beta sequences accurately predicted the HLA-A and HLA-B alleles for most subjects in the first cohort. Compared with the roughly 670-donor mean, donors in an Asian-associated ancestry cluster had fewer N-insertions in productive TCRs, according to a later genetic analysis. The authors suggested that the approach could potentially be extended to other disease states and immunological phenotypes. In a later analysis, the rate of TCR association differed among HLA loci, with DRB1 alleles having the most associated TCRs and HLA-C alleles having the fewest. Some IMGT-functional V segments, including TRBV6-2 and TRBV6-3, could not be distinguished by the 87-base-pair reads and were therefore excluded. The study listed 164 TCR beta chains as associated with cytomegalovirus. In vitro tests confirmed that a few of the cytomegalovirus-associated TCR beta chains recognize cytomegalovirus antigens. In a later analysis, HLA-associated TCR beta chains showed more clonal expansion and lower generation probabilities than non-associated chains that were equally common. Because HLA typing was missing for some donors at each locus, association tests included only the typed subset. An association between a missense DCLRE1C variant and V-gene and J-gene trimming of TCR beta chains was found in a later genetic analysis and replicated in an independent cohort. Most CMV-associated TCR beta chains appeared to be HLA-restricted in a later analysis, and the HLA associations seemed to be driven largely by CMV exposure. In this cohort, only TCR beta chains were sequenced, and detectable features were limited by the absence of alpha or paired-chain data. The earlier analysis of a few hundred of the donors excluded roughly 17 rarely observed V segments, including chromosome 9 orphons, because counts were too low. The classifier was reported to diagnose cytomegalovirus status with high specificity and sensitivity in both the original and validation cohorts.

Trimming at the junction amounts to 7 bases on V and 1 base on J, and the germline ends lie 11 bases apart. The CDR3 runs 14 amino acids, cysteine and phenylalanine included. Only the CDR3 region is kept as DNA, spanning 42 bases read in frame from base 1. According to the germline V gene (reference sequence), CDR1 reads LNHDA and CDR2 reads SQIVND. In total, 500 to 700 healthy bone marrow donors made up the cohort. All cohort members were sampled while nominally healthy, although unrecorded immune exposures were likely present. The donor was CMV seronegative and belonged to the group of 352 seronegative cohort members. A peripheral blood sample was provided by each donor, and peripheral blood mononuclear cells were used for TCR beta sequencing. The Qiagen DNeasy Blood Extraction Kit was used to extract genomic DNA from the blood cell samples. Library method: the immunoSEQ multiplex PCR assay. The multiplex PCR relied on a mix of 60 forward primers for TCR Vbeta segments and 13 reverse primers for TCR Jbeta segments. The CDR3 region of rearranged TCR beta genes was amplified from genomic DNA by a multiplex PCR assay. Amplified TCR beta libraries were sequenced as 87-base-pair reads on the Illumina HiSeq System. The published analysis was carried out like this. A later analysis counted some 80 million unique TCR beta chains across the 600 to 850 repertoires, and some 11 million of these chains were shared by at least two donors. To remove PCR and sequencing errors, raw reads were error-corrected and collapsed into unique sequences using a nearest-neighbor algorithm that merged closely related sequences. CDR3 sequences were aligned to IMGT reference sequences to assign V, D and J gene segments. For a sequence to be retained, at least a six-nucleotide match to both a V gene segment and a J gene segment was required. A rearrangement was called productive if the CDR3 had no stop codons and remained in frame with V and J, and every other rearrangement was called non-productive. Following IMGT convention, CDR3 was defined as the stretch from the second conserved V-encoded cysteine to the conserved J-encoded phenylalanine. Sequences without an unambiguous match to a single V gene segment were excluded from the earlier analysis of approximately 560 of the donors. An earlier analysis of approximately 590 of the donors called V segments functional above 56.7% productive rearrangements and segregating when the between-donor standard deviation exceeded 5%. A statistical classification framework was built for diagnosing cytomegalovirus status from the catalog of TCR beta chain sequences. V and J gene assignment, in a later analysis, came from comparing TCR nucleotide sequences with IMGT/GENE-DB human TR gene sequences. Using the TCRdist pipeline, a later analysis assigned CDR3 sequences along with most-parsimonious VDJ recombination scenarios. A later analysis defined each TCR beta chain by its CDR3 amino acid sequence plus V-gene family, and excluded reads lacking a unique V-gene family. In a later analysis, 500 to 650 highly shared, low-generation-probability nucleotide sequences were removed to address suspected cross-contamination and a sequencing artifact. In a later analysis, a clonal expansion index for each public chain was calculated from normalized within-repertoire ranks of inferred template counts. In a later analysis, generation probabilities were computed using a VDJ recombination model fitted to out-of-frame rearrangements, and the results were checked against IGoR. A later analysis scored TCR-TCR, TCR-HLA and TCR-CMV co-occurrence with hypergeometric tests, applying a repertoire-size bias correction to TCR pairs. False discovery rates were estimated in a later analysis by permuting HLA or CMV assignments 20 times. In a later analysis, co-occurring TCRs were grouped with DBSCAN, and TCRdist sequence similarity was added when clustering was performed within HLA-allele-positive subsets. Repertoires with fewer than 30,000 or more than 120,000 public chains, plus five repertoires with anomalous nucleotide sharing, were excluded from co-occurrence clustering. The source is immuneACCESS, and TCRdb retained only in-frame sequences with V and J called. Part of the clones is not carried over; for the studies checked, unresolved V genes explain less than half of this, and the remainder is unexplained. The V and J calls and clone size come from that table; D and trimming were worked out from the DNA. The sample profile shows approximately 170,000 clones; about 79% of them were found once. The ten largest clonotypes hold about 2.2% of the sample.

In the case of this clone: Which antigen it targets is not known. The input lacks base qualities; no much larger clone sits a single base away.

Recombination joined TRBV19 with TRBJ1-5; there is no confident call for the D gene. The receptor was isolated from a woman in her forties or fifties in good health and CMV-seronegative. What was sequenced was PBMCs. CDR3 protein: CASIAAGSNQPQHF. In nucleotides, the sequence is TGTGCCAGTATCGCAGCGGGGAGCAATCAGCCCCAGCATTTT. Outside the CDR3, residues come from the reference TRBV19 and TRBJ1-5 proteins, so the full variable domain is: DGGITQSPKYLFRKEGQNVTLSCEQNLNHDAMYWYRQDPGQGLRLIYYSQIVNDFQKGDIAEGYSVSREKKESFPLTVTSAQKNPTAFYLCASIAAGSNQPQHFGDGTRLSIL.